Below are 9 T cell receptor beta chains sequenced from a single sample in a study of naive and memory T cell subsets. Ligated cDNA underwent four rounds of PCR with nested alpha and beta constant region primers and SP2. TCRdb called the UMI-ligation and nested PCR reads again in MiXCR, with one record for every CDR3 protein. The sample has more than 25,000 distinct CDR3 sequences, roughly 5.5% seen once. An oligonucleotide containing a UMI was ligated to the 3' end of TCR cDNA. The sample comprised blood. Source of these receptors: an adult in good health.

In this sample, this clonotype turned up many times. The V and J genes are TRBV15 and TRBJ2-7; D unresolved. Germline CDR1 is LNHNV and CDR2 is YYDKDF (reference sequence). This CDR3 has 14 residues. The V end was cut by 0 bases, the J end by 6 bases, with 12 bases between. CDR3 coding DNA: TGTGCCACCAGCAGAGATCCAGAGAGAAGCGAGCAGTACTTC. The encoded protein is CATSRDPERSEQYF.

This clonotype was observed at least ten times. Compared with germline, one end of the junction differs, possibly owing to a read error. The chain uses TRBV6-5 and TRBJ1-1, with 7 bases that match TRBD1. CDR3 length equals 14 residues. Per germline, CDR1 MNHEY and CDR2 SVGAGI. The CDR3 spells CASTYRGSGTEAFF. The CDR3 region has the DNA TGTGCCAGCACTTACAGGGGATCGGGCACTGAAGCTTTCTTT.

This clonotype was counted many times. This chain uses TRBV6-2 or TRBV6-3 with TRBJ1-2, with 9 bases that match TRBD1. V lost 8 bases and J lost 5; bases outside the gene matches: 9. The CDR3 consists of 14 residues. From germline, CDR1 is MNHEY and CDR2 SVGEGT. CDR3 loop: CASRPLQGAYGYTF. CDR3 in DNA: TGTGCCAGCCGTCCACTACAGGGGGCATATGGCTACACCTTC.

This clonotype was picked up many times. The CDR3, as DNA: TGCAGCGCCTTGAATTTACCCGCGGAGACCCAGTACTTC. Protein: CSALNLPAETQYF. This chain joins TRBV29-1 and TRBJ2-5, with unresolved D. CDR3 length: 13 amino acids. V was pared by 7 bases and J by 5 bases, with 17 bases between. Germline V gene lookup returns CDR1 SQVTM and CDR2 ANQGSEA. The full variable domain, with the rest looked up from reference TRBV29-1 and TRBJ2-5, is SAVISQKPSRDICQRGTSLTIQCQVDSQVTMMFWYRQQPGQSLTLIATANQGSEATYESGFVIDKFPISRPNLTFSTLTVSNMSPEDSSIYLCSALNLPAETQYFGPGTRLLVL.

This clonotype was observed a handful of times. CDR3 in amino acids: CASRDSYNEQFF. In nucleotides, the CDR3 is TGTGCCAGCAGAGACAGCTACAATGAGCAGTTCTTC. The chain joins TRBV6-5 to TRBJ2-1, with D possibly TRBD1 on 5 matching bases. The CDR3 loop spans 12 amino acids. Germline-derived CDR1 and CDR2 are MNHEY and SVGAGI. Trimming removed 6 bases from V and 3 bases from J, with 6 bases in between.

This clonotype appeared many times. The gene calls are TRBV20-1 and TRBJ2-1; 7 bases are a match to TRBD2. V lost 5 bases to trimming and J lost 2 bases; unmatched junction nucleotides: 12. Per germline, CDR1 DFQATT and CDR2 SNEGSKA (reference sequence). The CDR3 runs to 16 residues. CDR3 nucleotide sequence: TGCAGTGCTCCGCACCCTAGCGGAGCTACCTACAATGAGCAGTTCTTC. It codes for CSAPHPSGATYNEQFF.

Many counts were recorded for this clonotype. The chain uses TRBV6-5 and TRBJ2-7; 7 nucleotides align to TRBD1. The V segment lost 0 bases and the J segment 5 bases; nucleotides outside the gene matches: 4. Germline-derived CDR1 and CDR2 are MNHEY and SVGAGI. The CDR3 extends over 14 amino acids. CDR3 DNA sequence: TGTGCCAGCAGTTACTCGAGGGGGCAGCACGAGCAGTACTTC. Its translation is CASSYSRGQHEQYF.

This clonotype has at least ten counts. The V gene is TRBV6-5, the J gene TRBJ2-1; 12 bases are a match to TRBD2. The germline gives CDR1 MNHEY, CDR2 SVGAGI. There are 18 residues in the CDR3. V shed 4 bases and J 9 bases; nucleotides not matched to a gene: 16. The CDR3 sequence: CASSSLETPGLAGSEQFF. CDR3 DNA: TGTGCCAGCAGTTCCCTTGAGACCCCGGGACTAGCGGGTTCTGAGCAGTTCTTC.

This clonotype came up a few times. The chain carries TRBV12-3 or TRBV12-4 and TRBJ2-7; no firm D call. The CDR3 consists of 11 residues. V lost 8 bases and J 4 bases, leaving 9 bases between the germline ends. The CDR3 nucleotides are TGTGCCAGCTCCGGCGGATACGAGCAGTACTTC. Its protein is CASSGGYEQYF.